These T cell receptor beta chains were read from a single sample in a study of memory CD4+ T cells and cytomegalovirus serostatus. Sequenced by immunoSEQ multiplex PCR; TCRdb stores in-frame clones only, minus some. This table has about 58,000 clones, 82% appearing once. The sample comprised memory CD4+ T cells from blood. These receptors all come from an adult in good health and CMV-seronegative. Some clones in this sample may be carry-over from other donors' samples. Each CDR3 is given without its conserved first and last residue. A D gene is named only where the DNA matches it firmly.

cdr3_aa	j_call	d_call	cdr3_length	v_call
ASSEQVYEQY	TRBJ2-7	NA	10	TRBV2
ASSGLAEAF	TRBJ1-1	NA	9	TRBV2
ASSRPQSDEQY	TRBJ2-7	NA	11	TRBV27
ASSRTGASTEAF	TRBJ1-1	TRBD1	12	TRBV19
ASRGQSFSNQPQH	TRBJ1-5	NA	13	TRBV6-1
ASRNLGGLAKNIQY	TRBJ2-4	NA	14	TRBV28
ASSQDRNTEAF	TRBJ1-1	NA	11	TRBV4-3
ASSLKTSGPAALSTDTQY	TRBJ2-3	TRBD2	18	TRBV5-1
ASSPSAGRGEQY	TRBJ2-7	NA	12	TRBV18
ASSLWGRNSFAF	TRBJ1-1	NA	12	TRBV28
ASSMGGRAKNIQY	TRBJ2-4	NA	13	TRBV2
ASSYTDTQY	TRBJ2-3	NA	9	TRBV2
ASSLDSYQPQH	TRBJ1-5	NA	11	TRBV28
ASSLWVDTEAF	TRBJ1-1	NA	11	TRBV11-1
ASSLEGGRARNEQF	TRBJ2-1	TRBD2	14	TRBV7-9
ATGSGQFYSNQPQH	TRBJ1-5	NA	14	TRBV28
ASSVIGSRSYEQY	TRBJ2-7	NA	13	TRBV6-1
ASSHRLAVGDNEQF	TRBJ2-1	TRBD2	14	TRBV2
ASSPPGGRDRNEQF	TRBJ2-1	TRBD2	14	TRBV18
ASSDFLGGIYEQY	TRBJ2-7	NA	13	TRBV19
ASSWGGGGSDTQY	TRBJ2-3	TRBD2	13	TRBV6-6
ASSEQHTEAF	TRBJ1-1	NA	10	TRBV7-9
ASSPGRADEKLF	TRBJ1-4	NA	12	TRBV7-9
ASSPRQGASTNEKLF	TRBJ1-4	TRBD1	15	TRBV19
ASSPEGDTQY	TRBJ2-3	NA	10	TRBV7-3
ASSFAGGRDTQY	TRBJ2-3	TRBD2	12	TRBV7-2
ASRPDRGPSYEQY	TRBJ2-7	TRBD1	13	TRBV28
ASSQLRGQGTGETQY	TRBJ2-5	TRBD1	15	TRBV4-2
ASSLAHTGNTRSSGTGELF	TRBJ2-2	NA	19	TRBV7-8
ASSRETSGYYNEQF	TRBJ2-1	TRBD2	14	TRBV7-2
ASSPDLFYEQY	TRBJ2-7	NA	11	TRBV5-8
ASSLEGSPSYNEQF	TRBJ2-1	NA	14	TRBV5-1
ASSYTQGGRASYNEQF	TRBJ2-1	NA	16	TRBV7-8
ASRRARTTYEQY	TRBJ2-7	NA	12	TRBV2
ASSFGGVNYGYT	TRBJ1-2	NA	12	TRBV27
AWSTGLNQPQH	TRBJ1-5	NA	11	TRBV30
AWSGVSGANVLT	TRBJ2-6	NA	12	TRBV30
ASSFRSEAF	TRBJ1-1	NA	9	TRBV27
ASSSNSYEQY	TRBJ2-7	NA	10	TRBV7-6
AWTHRNEQF	TRBJ2-1	NA	9	TRBV30
ASTGKNTGELF	TRBJ2-2	NA	11	TRBV2
ASSLRLAGWGNEQF	TRBJ2-1	TRBD2	14	TRBV28
ASSLQGSNEKLF	TRBJ1-4	NA	12	TRBV6-6
ASSSRGTSGSNEQF	TRBJ2-1	TRBD2	14	TRBV19
ASSHLRSTGELF	TRBJ2-2	NA	12	TRBV7-6
ASSQQGVWVDTQY	TRBJ2-3	NA	13	TRBV7-9
ASRPDDRQGNTIY	TRBJ1-3	NA	13	TRBV28
ARSKDRGLRGYT	TRBJ1-2	TRBD1	12	TRBV5-3
ASSSGHSSYEQY	TRBJ2-7	NA	12	TRBV7-2
ASSPRGSSGEKLF	TRBJ1-4	NA	13	TRBV7-9
SVTPGTAYNEQF	TRBJ2-1	TRBD1	12	TRBV29-1
ASAELYNEQF	TRBJ2-1	NA	10	TRBV18
ASSLKAGAGGYT	TRBJ1-2	NA	12	TRBV5-6
ASSLAGGSPYNEQF	TRBJ2-1	TRBD2	14	TRBV7-9
ASSQGVTGANVLT	TRBJ2-6	NA	13	TRBV4-1